The sequence of this T cell receptor (beta chain) was determined in a study of cytomegalovirus exposure and HLA in healthy donors. Regarding donors, all were healthy bone marrow donors. Concerning this clone itself: Its antigen is not identified.

Study-level findings and limits: It was approximately 150 TCR beta chains that were listed as cytomegalovirus-associated. Researchers reported from a later analysis that most CMV-associated TCR beta chains appeared HLA-restricted. In an earlier analysis, productive rearrangement rates for most beta V segments clustered near 87% or 30%.

The V gene end was trimmed by 9 bases and the J gene end by 5 bases; junction bases not matched to a gene: 13. The CDR3 is 15 amino acids. The germline V gene has CDR1 SGHRS and CDR2 YFSETQ. Both 60 Vbeta primers and 13 Jbeta primers went into the PCR. The data were produced by immunoSEQ multiplex PCR, yet TCRdb's version contains in-frame clones alone and is incomplete. Of roughly 140,000 clones listed, approximately 79% were seen once; the top ten hold 1.7%. The gene calls are TRBV5-1 and TRBJ2-7, with 11 bases that match TRBD1. The clonotype was recovered from a woman in her twenties or thirties in good health and CMV-seronegative. Sequenced sample: PBMCs. This CDR3 reads CATAETGTGGNEQYF. The CDR3 DNA is TGCGCCACCGCGGAGACCGGGACAGGGGGTAACGAGCAGTACTTC.